This is a list of T cell receptor beta chains from one sample in a study of shared clonotypes between healthy human individuals. Sequencing was performed with immunoSEQ multiplex PCR; in TCRdb, only in-frame clones are kept and a portion is missing. The table lists approximately 2.1 million clones, 90% to 95% of them singletons, with under 0.45% in the top ten. Input material: naive CD4+ T cells from PBMCs. These receptors originate from a man aged 18 to 29 in good health. Some clones in this sample may be carry-over from other donors' samples. Each CDR3 is given with its conserved first and last residue. D genes are given only for firm matches. Clone size, where shown, is once, few, many, or a class for clones that have expanded.

TRBD2	-	TRBV2	TRBJ2-5	CASSYGLAGGEETQYF	TGTGCCAGCAGTTATGGACTAGCGGGAGGGGAGGAGACCCAGTACTTC
TRBD1	-	TRBV5-1	TRBJ2-7	CASSLVPLSGQAYEQYF	TGCGCCAGCAGCTTGGTCCCCCTTTCGGGACAGGCCTACGAGCAGTACTTC
-	-	TRBV5-1	TRBJ1-2	CASSLAWGAPGSDGYTF	TGCGCCAGCAGCTTGGCCTGGGGGGCGCCGGGGAGTGATGGCTACACCTTC
-	once	TRBV7-9	TRBJ1-4	CASSLARPARINEKLFF	TGTGCCAGCAGCTTAGCGAGGCCCGCCCGTATTAATGAAAAACTGTTTTTT
-	-	TRBV28	TRBJ2-7	CASSRAARRDEQYF	TGTGCCAGCAGTCGGGCGGCTAGGCGCGACGAGCAGTACTTC
TRBD1	-	TRBV7-3	TRBJ1-1	CASSTTGTNTEAFF	TGTGCCAGCAGCACGACAGGGACTAACACTGAAGCTTTCTTT
TRBD1	-	TRBV7-9	TRBJ2-5	CASSLFQTGQETQYF	TGTGCCAGCAGCTTATTCCAGACAGGGCAAGAGACCCAGTACTTC
-	-	TRBV28	TRBJ2-7	CASSSFTGSYEQYF	TGTGCCAGCAGTTCTTTTACGGGATCCTACGAGCAGTACTTC
TRBD2	-	TRBV30	TRBJ2-1	CAFSGRAHNEQFF	TGTGCCTTTAGCGGGCGGGCCCACAATGAGCAGTTCTTC
TRBD1	-	TRBV28	TRBJ1-5	CASSFRDRDSNQPQHF	TGTGCCAGCAGTTTCCGGGACAGGGATAGCAATCAGCCCCAGCATTTT
TRBD2	few	TRBV28	TRBJ2-3	CASSSGTSGRLVTQYF	TGTGCCAGCAGTTCCGGGACTAGCGGGAGACTCGTCACGCAGTATTTT
TRBD1	-	TRBV5-1	TRBJ2-7	CASSSFNGQGSAYEQYF	TGCGCCAGCAGCTCGTTCAACGGACAGGGGTCAGCGTACGAGCAGTACTTC
-	-	TRBV28	TRBJ1-2	CASSVSPQGLGYTF	TGTGCCAGCAGTGTATCCCCCCAGGGTTTAGGCTACACCTTC
-	-	TRBV11-1	TRBJ2-1	CASSLVGSYNEQFF	TGTGCCAGCAGCTTAGTAGGCTCCTACAATGAGCAGTTCTTC
-	-	TRBV2	TRBJ1-2	CASSETASANYGYTF	TGTGCCAGCAGCGAAACAGCGTCTGCTAACTATGGCTACACCTTC
TRBD2	-	TRBV5-1	TRBJ2-2	CASSLLPGLAGGPSGELFF	TGCGCCAGCAGCTTGCTACCTGGACTAGCGGGAGGGCCAAGCGGGGAGCTGTTTTTT
-	-	TRBV2	TRBJ1-2	CASSSRRVGSDGYTF	TGTGCCAGCAGTTCACGCAGGGTTGGGTCGGATGGCTACACCTTC
-	-	TRBV7-3	TRBJ2-3	CASSLKVDGTDTQYF	TGTGCCAGCAGCTTAAAGGTTGATGGCACAGATACGCAGTATTTT
-	-	TRBV23-1	TRBJ2-6	CASSQYPQKILTF	TGCGCCAGCAGTCAATATCCACAGAAGATCCTGACTTTC
-	once	TRBV5-4	TRBJ2-5	CASSLRDTRETQYF	TGTGCCAGCAGCTTGAGGGATACTAGAGAGACCCAGTACTTC
TRBD2	-	TRBV11-2	TRBJ2-1	CASSLGLTSGIDNEQFF	TGTGCCAGCAGCTTAGGGTTGACTAGCGGGATCGACAATGAGCAGTTCTTC
-	-	TRBV28	TRBJ2-7	CASSTQKTVNEQYF	TGTGCCAGCAGTACCCAAAAGACAGTGAATGAGCAGTACTTC
-	-	TRBV2	TRBJ2-7	CASSEGPTYEQYF	TGTGCCAGCAGTGAAGGGCCCACCTACGAGCAGTACTTC
TRBD1	-	TRBV5-1	TRBJ2-7	CASSFPGTGASGQYF	TGCGCCAGCAGCTTCCCCGGGACAGGGGCCTCGGGACAGTACTTC
-	-	TRBV7-2	TRBJ1-1	CASSMNRGTEAFF	TGTGCCAGCAGCATGAACCGAGGAACTGAAGCTTTCTTT
TRBD2	-	TRBV5-1	TRBJ2-5	CASWSLAGGPETQYF	TGCGCCAGCTGGTCACTAGCGGGAGGGCCCGAGACCCAGTACTTC